This T cell receptor beta chain is from a study of blood T cell repertoires in COVID-19. Measured with immunoSEQ multiplex PCR; TCRdb has only the in-frame clones, and not every one. The sample records a few hundred thousand clones, around 88% being singletons. The receptor was isolated from a woman aged 25 to 39 with COVID-19, enrolled during active disease. The material sequenced was peripheral blood.

Here the CDR3 reads CASSRRVGTVGDQPQHF. The DNA of the CDR3 is TGTGCCAGCAGCCGGCGGGTAGGAACAGTAGGCGATCAGCCCCAGCATTTT. The V call is TRBV5-8, the J call TRBJ1-5, with no clear D. Between the trimmed V and J ends, which lost 4 bases and 5 bases, there was a span of 22 bases. Germline CDR1 is SGHTS and CDR2 is YDEGEE. The CDR3 has 17 amino acids.